What follows describes a single T cell receptor (beta chain). Antigen: not known. This may arise from a read error, as a much more abundant clone is one base away. Germline V lookup: CDR1 GTSNPN, CDR2 SVGIG (reference sequence). The CDR3 consists of 13 residues. Trimming stripped 4 bases from V and 5 bases from J, with 14 bases between. Newly diagnosed patients aged 18 to 65 had hyperthyroidism of under 2 months' duration. This sample holds PBMCs from approximately 10 ml fresh peripheral blood. This entry is derived from a study of T cells in Graves' hyperthyroidism and ophthalmopathy. General observations from the study: Blood also held most thyroid clonotypes expanded beyond 0.001. Classification by a 13 V-J model distinguished ophthalmopathy from stable hyperthyroidism.

It was RNA transcripts that yielded the amplified TCR beta CDR3 regions. Primed by the HTBI set, a first-round RT-PCR was run on the TCR CDR3. TCRdb re-called the multiplex PCR reads through MiXCR, storing one row per CDR3 protein. The sample lists around 560,000 distinct CDR3 sequences, 16% occurring once. The V and J genes are TRBV30 and TRBJ1-1; D remains ambiguous. Material for sequencing was blood. The TCR sequence derives from a woman between 18 and 29 years old with Graves' hyperthyroidism. The CDR3 sequence is CAWNREERTEAFF. CDR3 bases: TGTGCCTGGAACCGAGAGGAGCGAACTGAAGCTTTCTTT.